This T cell receptor (beta chain) stems from a study of blood T cell repertoires in COVID-19. Study in general: Specimens from acute and convalescent COVID-19 originated in the United States, Italy and Spain.

Germline lookup yields CDR1 MGHRA and CDR2 YSYEKL. V was clipped by 0 bases and J by 3 bases, with 3 bases between them. This CDR3 region has 13 residues. The repertoire was sequenced with immunoSEQ multiplex PCR; TCRdb's copy has only in-frame clones and lacks some. Of about 40,000 clones listed, about 85% are singletons. V is TRBV4-1 and J is TRBJ2-1; D is ambiguous. The sequenced sample consisted of peripheral blood. This clonotype was obtained from a man in his fifties in a cohort sampled during active COVID-19. The CDR3 coding sequence is TGCGCCAGCAGCCAAGACAACTACAATGAGCAGTTCTTC. As protein: CASSQDNYNEQFF.